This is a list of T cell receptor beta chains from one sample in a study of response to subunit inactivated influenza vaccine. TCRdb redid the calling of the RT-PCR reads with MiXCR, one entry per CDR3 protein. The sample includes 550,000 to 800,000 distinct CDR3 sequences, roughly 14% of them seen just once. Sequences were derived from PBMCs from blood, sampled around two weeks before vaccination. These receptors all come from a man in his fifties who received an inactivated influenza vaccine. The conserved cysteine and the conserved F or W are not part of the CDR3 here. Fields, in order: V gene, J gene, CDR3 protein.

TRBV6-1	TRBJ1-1	ASKKQGLTEAF
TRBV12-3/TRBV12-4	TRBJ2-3	ASSLVTSARTTQY
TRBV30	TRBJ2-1	AWSRDRGLISYNEQF
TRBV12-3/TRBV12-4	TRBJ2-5	ASSLKAGWGTQY
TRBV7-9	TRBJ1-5	ASARQGGMQPQH
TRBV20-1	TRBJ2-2	SARDGQNTGELF
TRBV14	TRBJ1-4	ASSQGDRLPTNEKLF
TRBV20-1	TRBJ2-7	SARPTGTSGGQLGQY
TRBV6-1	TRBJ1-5	ASSEADHTGLSQPQH
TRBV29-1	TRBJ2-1	SVEEGKGINEQF
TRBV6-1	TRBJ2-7	ASSTGTISYEQY
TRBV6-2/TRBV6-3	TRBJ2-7	ASSSFRDSYEQY
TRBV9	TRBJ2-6	ASSVGVADQSSGANVLT
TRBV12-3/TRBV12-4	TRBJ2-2	ASRPTSGGPTGELF
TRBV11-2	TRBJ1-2	ASSFPGTSYGYT
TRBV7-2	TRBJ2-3	ASSIGLAAYTDTQY
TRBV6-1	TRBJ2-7	ASSESRRESSYEQY
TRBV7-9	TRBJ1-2	ASSLAESGRSYGYT
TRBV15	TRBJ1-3	ATSRDPQAGNTIY
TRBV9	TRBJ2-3	ASSFSGGETDTQY
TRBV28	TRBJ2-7	ASSLLSGSEQY
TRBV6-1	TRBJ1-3	ASSRQWSSGNTIY
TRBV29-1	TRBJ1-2	SAWGSYGYT
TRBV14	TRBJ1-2	ASSQVGKRVNNYGYT